The subject of this entry is one TCR beta chain. This sample is part of a study of low-dose radiotherapy and immunotherapy resistance in tumors. At the level of the study: It was 1 Gy per fraction every two weeks that Cohort 2 received, adding up to 13 Gy over 26 weeks. Intravenous cyclophosphamide 200 mg/m2 was given every two weeks, one day before radiation and immunotherapy. Intravenous administration to patients comprised nivolumab at 240 mg every two weeks and ipilimumab at 1 mg/kg every six weeks.

TCRs were amplified for approximately 21 PCR cycles with a constant-region primer and V-primer adapter. MiXCR was run by TCRdb on the reads, yielding one entry per CDR3 protein. The sample contains approximately 52,000 distinct CDR3 sequences, around a third of which appear only once. The length of the CDR3 is 13 residues. Between the trimmed V and J ends, which lost 7 bases and 4 bases, there was a span of 10 bases. Germline CDR1 is MDHEN and CDR2 is SYDVKM. Described time point: after trial treatment. Treatment in this sample: LDRT plus nivolumab, ipilimumab, low-dose cyclophosphamide and aspirin (RACIN trial).

The sample consisted of PBMCs, taken after low-dose radiotherapy plus immunotherapy. The V call is TRBV28, the J call TRBJ2-2, with D unclear. This TCR came from a male donor with rectosigmoid adenocarcinoma. In DNA, the CDR3 is TGTGCCAGCAATTCCCCAGGCACCGGGGAGCTGTTTTTT. Its protein product is CASNSPGTGELFF.